Presented here are 10 T cell receptor beta chains from one specimen sequenced in a study of sequential checkpoint blockade in melanoma. Clones were read by immunoSEQ multiplex PCR, and TCRdb kept only the in-frame ones, dropping some. The sample has under 7,000 clones, about a fifth seen once; the top ten hold 15% to 20%. Treatment meaning: randomized to nivolumab then ipilimumab (arm A) or the reverse (arm B). This specimen consisted of tumor tissue (inferred from file names), obtained from a patient given nivolumab and ipilimumab in sequence. All receptors derive from a human donor with melanoma.

This chain joins TRBV19 and TRBJ1-5; 10 bases agree with TRBD1. CDR3 length: 15 amino acids. The V gene's germline CDR1 is LNHDA and CDR2 SQIVND (reference sequence). V lost 8 bases to trimming and J lost 3 bases; unmatched junction nucleotides: 7. CDR3 nucleotide sequence: TGTGCCAGTCTTCGGGACAGGGGATTCAATCAGCCCCAGCATTTT. Translating gives CASLRDRGFNQPQHF.

This clone qualifies as large. The chain couples TRBV6-8 to TRBJ1-4; D might be TRBD1 (6 bases). V dropped 0 bases and J dropped 11 bases, with 13 bases sitting between them. This CDR3 spans 14 amino acids. Germline assignment: CDR1 MNHGY and CDR2 SAAAGT. The CDR3 is CASSYSLRGGKLFF. The DNA for the CDR3 is TGTGCCAGCAGTTACTCGCTCAGGGGCGGTAAACTGTTTTTT.

The V call is TRBV30, the J call TRBJ2-2; tentatively, D is TRBD1 (7 bases). This CDR3 is built from 17 residues. The germline V gene has CDR1 GTSNPN and CDR2 SVGIG (reference sequence). V lost 5 bases and J lost 2, with 21 bases in between. CDR3 sequence: CAWVALGGGGNTGELFF. The CDR3 DNA is TGTGCCTGGGTAGCTCTTGGAGGGGGCGGAAACACCGGGGAGCTGTTTTTT.

V gene TRBV9 combines with J gene TRBJ2-5, with 8 bases lining up with TRBD1. The V segment lost 4 bases and the J segment 3 bases; nucleotides outside the gene matches: 8. Germline V gives CDR1 SGDLS, CDR2 YYNGEE. The CDR3 has 15 amino acids. The CDR3 nucleotides are TGTGCCAGCAGCCCCAGACAGGGGCGTGAAGAGACCCAGTACTTC. Its translation: CASSPRQGREETQYF.

The table lists this clone with a few counts. The chain is built from TRBV6-8 and TRBJ1-3, with D perhaps matching TRBD1 (5 bases). The CDR3 spans 18 residues. Germline V gives CDR1 MNHGY, CDR2 SAAAGT. Trimming took 5 bases from V and 1 from J, leaving 21 bases between them. CDR3 coding DNA: TGTGCCAGCAGTCGGGACTCCGACGGATTTCGGTCTGGAAACACCATATATTTT. Protein: CASSRDSDGFRSGNTIYF.

This clone is labeled medium-sized. This chain connects TRBV9 to TRBJ1-3; D unclear. With 4 bases removed from V and 0 bases from J, the gap between germline ends came to 11 bases. This CDR3 has 15 amino acids. The V gene's germline CDR1 is SGDLS and CDR2 YYNGEE. CDR3 region: CASSSDDISGNTIYF. DNA of the CDR3: TGTGCCAGCAGCTCTGACGATATCTCTGGAAACACCATATATTTT.

The chain has TRBV30 and TRBJ2-5; D unresolved. Trimming took off 2 bases at V and 1 base at J, with 8 bases between the two ends. This CDR3 has 13 residues. From germline, CDR1 is GTSNPN and CDR2 SVGIG (reference sequence). The CDR3 sequence: CAWSLGTQETQYF. The CDR3 DNA reads as TGTGCCTGGAGTCTCGGCACCCAAGAGACCCAGTACTTC.

This clone was seen a few times. V gene TRBV6-8 combines with J gene TRBJ2-3; 11 positions agree with TRBD2. This CDR3 is built from 16 residues. The V and J ends lost 7 bases and 6 bases, in that order; junction bases with no gene match: 12. The germline V gene has CDR1 MNHGY and CDR2 SAAAGT. CDR3 nucleotides: TGTGCCAGCACCAAACTCTTAGCGGGGGGGAGTGATACGCAGTATTTT. It translates to CASTKLLAGGSDTQYF.

The CDR3 loop is CASSPGQEVETQYF. The CDR3 bases are TGTGCCAGCTCACCGGGACAGGAAGTAGAGACCCAGTACTTC. V is TRBV18 and J is TRBJ2-5; 8 bases are a match to TRBD1. Germline V CDR1 and CDR2: KGHSH, LQKENI. V trimming: 3 bases; J trimming: 4 bases; junction bases outside the gene matches: 4. This CDR3 is 14 amino acids long.

This clone has just a few counts. The chain combines TRBV9 with TRBJ1-2; D possibly corresponds to TRBD1 (6 bases). V was cut by 3 bases and J by 0 bases, with 12 bases left in between. This CDR3 comprises 15 residues. Germline V gene lookup returns CDR1 SGDLS and CDR2 YYNGEE. CDR3 nucleotide sequence: TGTGCCAGCAGCGCCTCCGGACAGACTAACTATGGCTACACCTTC. This translates into CASSASGQTNYGYTF.